Given below is one TCR beta chain in context. Its antigen has not been determined. Per-base quality was not reported, and no clone a single base away is much larger than it. Inclusive of the bounding cysteine and phenylalanine, the CDR3 is 14 residues long. The kept DNA is CDR3 alone, 42 bases in frame from the first base. Taken from the germline V gene, the CDR1 and CDR2 loops are KGHSH and LQKENI. V trim: 5 bases; J trim: 8 bases; unmatched bases: 8. This specimen's time point label, interpreted: baseline before first vaccination. Samples from vaccinated people were obtained from the UK trials COV001 and COV002, which included a single-blind randomized controlled phase 2/3 trial of AZD1222 (ChAdOx1 nCoV-19) in healthy adults. For TCRbeta chain sequencing, PBMC samples were collected from trial participants at day 0 and at day 28 after the second dose. The data were taken from a study of T cell responses to AZD1222 COVID-19 vaccine listed by TCRdb under 2021. With regard to the full study: AZD1222 recipients given second doses at about 4 weeks or at about 12 weeks were pooled, since spike-specific TCR depth and breadth were not found to differ between the two schedules. A total of approximately 230 trial participants underwent TCR sequencing, of whom approximately 210 received two doses of AZD1222 and about 26 received two doses of the MenACWY control vaccine. Trial participants were enrolled by age into subgroups of 18-55, 56-69 and 70-plus years, and about 150, 27 and 61 TCR-sequenced participants, respectively, were included in these subgroups. The investigation overall reported the following: After two AZD1222 doses, both the breadth and the depth of spike-specific TCRs were significantly higher than at day 0 and than in MenACWY recipients. The vaccine-associated CD4 TCRs covered the entire spike protein, and the dominant responses fell in regions 160-218 and 743-854. Because no samples from the day 14 peak response were available, repertoires could be characterized only after the peak T cell response. Most participants were white British and females outnumbered males, and the authors suggested that clonal diversity may have been underestimated. The 56-69-year group was small, and its depth increase did not reach significance, likely because of low power. Only five or six AZD1222 recipients were SARS-CoV-2 seropositive at baseline, limiting conclusions about previously exposed vaccinees. Reportedly, close to half of the unique spike-specific TCRs recognized epitopes lying outside the regions that are mutated in the B.1.351 and B.1.1.7 variants.

The CDR3 regions of human TCRbeta chains were subjected to immunosequencing. Turning to the authors' computational methods: TCRs in the repertoires were matched against a reference library of SARS-CoV-2-specific TCRs that had been generated with the MIRA antigen-specificity platform. Breadth meant the fraction of unique TCRs that were SARS-CoV-2-associated, whereas depth meant the fraction of total T cells that were SARS-CoV-2-associated. Using the MIRA data, each spike-specific TCR was mapped to the spike region that the TCR reacts to and placed in a CD4 or CD8 class. Log10-transformed breadth and depth values were compared by one-way ANOVA with Sidak's multiple comparisons tests. Not all clones reach the TCRdb copy of this immuneACCESS table, which keeps in-frame sequences only. Checked studies attribute under half of the gap to unresolved V genes and leave the rest unexplained. V, J and clone size derive from that table, while D and trimming were established from the DNA sequence. This sample lists about 130,000 clones; about 93% were detected once. The biggest ten clones account for roughly 0.91% of the sample.

Here the sequenced sample was peripheral blood, taken on day 0 of AZD1222 vaccination. The receptor's source is an adult in good health. The chain is encoded by TRBV18 joined to TRBJ1-4; 7 junctional bases match TRBD1. CDR3 sequence: CASSSTGLGEKLFF. The DNA reads TGTGCCAGCTCATCGACAGGGCTCGGAGAAAAACTGTTTTTT.